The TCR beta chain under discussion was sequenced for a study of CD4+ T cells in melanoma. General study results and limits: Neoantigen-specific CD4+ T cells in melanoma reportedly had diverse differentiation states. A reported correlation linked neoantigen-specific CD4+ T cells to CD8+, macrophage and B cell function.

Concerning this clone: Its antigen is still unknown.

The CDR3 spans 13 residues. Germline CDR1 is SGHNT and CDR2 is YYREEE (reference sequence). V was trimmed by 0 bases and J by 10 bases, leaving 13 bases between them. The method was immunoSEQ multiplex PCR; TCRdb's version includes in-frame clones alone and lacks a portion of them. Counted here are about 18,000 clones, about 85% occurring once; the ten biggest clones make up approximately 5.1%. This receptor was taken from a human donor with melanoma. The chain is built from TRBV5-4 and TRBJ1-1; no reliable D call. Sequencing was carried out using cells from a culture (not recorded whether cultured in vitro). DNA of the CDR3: TGTGCCAGCAGCTTGGATAGTGTCTTTGGAGCTTTCTTT. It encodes CASSLDSVFGAFF.